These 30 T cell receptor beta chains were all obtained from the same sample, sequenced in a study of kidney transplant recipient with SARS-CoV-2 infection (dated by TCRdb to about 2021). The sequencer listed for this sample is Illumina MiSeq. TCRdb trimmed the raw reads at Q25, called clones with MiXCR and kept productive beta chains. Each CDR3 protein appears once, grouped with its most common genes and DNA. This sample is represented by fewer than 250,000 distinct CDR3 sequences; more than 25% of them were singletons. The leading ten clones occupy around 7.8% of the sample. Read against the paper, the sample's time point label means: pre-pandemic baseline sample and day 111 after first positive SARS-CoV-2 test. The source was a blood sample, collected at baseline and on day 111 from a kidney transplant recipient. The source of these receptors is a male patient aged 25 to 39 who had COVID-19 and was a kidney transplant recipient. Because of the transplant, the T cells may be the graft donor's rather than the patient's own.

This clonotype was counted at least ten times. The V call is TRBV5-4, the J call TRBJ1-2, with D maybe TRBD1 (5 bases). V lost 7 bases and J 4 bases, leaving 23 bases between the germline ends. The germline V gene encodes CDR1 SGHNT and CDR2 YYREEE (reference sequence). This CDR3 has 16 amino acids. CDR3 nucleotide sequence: TGTGCCAGCGCGCGGGACGTACCAGGAAAGACCTATGGCTACACCTTC. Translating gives CASARDVPGKTYGYTF.

For the CDR3, the DNA is TGCGCCAGCAGCCAACTAGAGGGGGCCCTAGAGACCCAGTACTTC. Amino acids: CASSQLEGALETQYF. The gene calls are TRBV5-1 and TRBJ2-5, with 7 bases aligning to TRBD1. The J segment lost 4 bases and the V segment lost 4 bases, leaving 10 bases of the junction unmatched. Germline V gene lookup returns CDR1 SGHRS and CDR2 YFSETQ. The CDR3 consists of 15 residues.

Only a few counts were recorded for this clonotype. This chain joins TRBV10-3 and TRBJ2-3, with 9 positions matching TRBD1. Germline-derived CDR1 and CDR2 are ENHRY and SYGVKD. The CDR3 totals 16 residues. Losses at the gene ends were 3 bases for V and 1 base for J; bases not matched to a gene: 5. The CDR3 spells CAISDGRTGGTDTQYF. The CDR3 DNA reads TGTGCCATCAGTGACGGCCGGACAGGGGGCACAGATACGCAGTATTTT.

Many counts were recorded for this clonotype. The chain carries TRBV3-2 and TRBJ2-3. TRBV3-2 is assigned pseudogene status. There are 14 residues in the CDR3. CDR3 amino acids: CASSQDLATDTQYF. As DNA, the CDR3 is TGTGCCAGCAGCCAAGATTTGGCCACAGATACGCAGTATTTT.

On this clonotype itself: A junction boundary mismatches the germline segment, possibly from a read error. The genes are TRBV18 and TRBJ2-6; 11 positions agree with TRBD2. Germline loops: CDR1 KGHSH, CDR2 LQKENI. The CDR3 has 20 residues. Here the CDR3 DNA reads TGTGACAGCTCACCGATAGGACTAGCGGGTGTACAGTCTGGGGCCAACGTCCTGACTTTC. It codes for CDSSPIGLAGVQSGANVLTF.

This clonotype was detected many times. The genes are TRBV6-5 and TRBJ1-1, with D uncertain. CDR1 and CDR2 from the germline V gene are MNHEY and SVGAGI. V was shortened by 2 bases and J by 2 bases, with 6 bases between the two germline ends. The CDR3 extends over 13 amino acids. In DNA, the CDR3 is TGTGCCAGCAGTTACCAGAGAAACACTGAAGCTTTCTTT. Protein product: CASSYQRNTEAFF.

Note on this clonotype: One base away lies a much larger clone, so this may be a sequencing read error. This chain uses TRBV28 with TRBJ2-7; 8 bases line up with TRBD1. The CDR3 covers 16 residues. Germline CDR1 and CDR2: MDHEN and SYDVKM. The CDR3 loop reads CAGSLIGQGIIGEQYF. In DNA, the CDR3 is TGTGCCGGCAGTTTAATAGGACAGGGTATTATCGGCGAGCAGTACTTC.

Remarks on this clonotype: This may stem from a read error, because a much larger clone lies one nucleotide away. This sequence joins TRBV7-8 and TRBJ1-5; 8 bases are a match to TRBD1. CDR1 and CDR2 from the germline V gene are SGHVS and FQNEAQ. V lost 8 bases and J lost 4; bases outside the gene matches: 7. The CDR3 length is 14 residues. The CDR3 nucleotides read TGTGCCAGCGCCTTGGGACAGGAGAATCAGCCCCAGCATTTT. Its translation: CASALGQENQPQHF.

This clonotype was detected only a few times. The CDR3 DNA follows: TGTGCCAGCAGTGCTGAAAGAGAACTGGGAAAGACCTATGGCTACACCTTC. Protein: CASSAERELGKTYGYTF. V and J are TRBV25-1 and TRBJ1-2, with D hard to call. V was cut by 4 bases and J by 4 bases, with 22 bases left in between. The germline V gene encodes CDR1 MGHDK and CDR2 SYGVNS. The CDR3 covers 17 residues.

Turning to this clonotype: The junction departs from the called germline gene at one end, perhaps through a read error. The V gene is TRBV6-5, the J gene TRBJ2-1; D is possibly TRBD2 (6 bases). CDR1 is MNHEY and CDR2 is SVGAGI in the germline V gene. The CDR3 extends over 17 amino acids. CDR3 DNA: TGTGCCAGCATAGTCGACCGTAGACTAGGGCTCAACAATGAGCGGTTCTTC. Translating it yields CASIVDRRLGLNNERFF.

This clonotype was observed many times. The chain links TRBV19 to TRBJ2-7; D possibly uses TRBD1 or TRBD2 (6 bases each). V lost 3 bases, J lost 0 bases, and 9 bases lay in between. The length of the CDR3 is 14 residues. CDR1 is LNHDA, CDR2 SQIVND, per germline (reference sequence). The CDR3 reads CASSIGGLSYEQYF. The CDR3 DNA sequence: TGTGCCAGTAGTATCGGGGGCCTCTCCTACGAGCAGTACTTC.

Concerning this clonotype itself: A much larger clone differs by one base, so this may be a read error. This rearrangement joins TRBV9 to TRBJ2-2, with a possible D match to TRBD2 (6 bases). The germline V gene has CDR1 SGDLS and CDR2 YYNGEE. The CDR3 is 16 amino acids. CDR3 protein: CASSAPPGHPGGELVF. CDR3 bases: TGTGCCAGCAGCGCCCCCCCGGGCCACCCTGGCGGGGAGCTGGTTTTT.

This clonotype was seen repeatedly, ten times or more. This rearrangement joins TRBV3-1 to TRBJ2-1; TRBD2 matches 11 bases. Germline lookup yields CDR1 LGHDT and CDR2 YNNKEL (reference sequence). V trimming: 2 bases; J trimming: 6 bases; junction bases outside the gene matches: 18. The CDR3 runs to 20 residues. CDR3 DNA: TGTGCCAGCAGCCAAACGGGCCGAAGGATAACTAGCGGGAGTGGCAATGAGCAGTTCTTC. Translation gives CASSQTGRRITSGSGNEQFF.

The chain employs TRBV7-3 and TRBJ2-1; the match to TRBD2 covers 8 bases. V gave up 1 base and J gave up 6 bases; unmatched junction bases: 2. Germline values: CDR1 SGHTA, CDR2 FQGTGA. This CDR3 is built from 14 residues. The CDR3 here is CASSLSGTSNEQFF. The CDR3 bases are TGTGCCAGCAGCTTAAGTGGGACTAGCAATGAGCAGTTCTTC.

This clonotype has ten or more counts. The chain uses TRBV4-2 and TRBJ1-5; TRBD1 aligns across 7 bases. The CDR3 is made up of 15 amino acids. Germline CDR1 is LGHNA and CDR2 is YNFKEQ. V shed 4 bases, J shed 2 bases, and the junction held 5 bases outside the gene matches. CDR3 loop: CASSPYRGGNQPQHF. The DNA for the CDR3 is TGTGCCAGCAGCCCATACAGGGGAGGCAATCAGCCCCAGCATTTT.

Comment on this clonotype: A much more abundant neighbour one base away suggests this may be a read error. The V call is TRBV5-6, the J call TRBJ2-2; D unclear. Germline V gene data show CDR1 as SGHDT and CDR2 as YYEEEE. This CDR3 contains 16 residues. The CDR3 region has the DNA TGTGCCAACAGCCCTGAGACGGCCAGGAACACCGGGGAGCTGTTTTTT. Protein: CANSPETARNTGELFF. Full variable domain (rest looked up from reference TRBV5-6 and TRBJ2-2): DAGVTQSPTHLIKTRGQQVTLRCSPKSGHDTVSWYQQALGQGPQFIFQYYEEEERQRGNFPDRFSGHQFPNYSSELNVNALLLGDSALYLCANSPETARNTGELFFGEGSRLTVL.

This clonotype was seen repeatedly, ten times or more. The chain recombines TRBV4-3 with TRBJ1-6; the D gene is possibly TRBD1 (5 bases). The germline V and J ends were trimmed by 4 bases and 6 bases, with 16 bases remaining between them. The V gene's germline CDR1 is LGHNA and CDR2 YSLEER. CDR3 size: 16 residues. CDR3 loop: CASSLGRAPLNSPLHF. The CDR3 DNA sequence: TGCGCCAGCAGCCTCGGCAGGGCCCCCCTTAATTCACCCCTCCACTTT.

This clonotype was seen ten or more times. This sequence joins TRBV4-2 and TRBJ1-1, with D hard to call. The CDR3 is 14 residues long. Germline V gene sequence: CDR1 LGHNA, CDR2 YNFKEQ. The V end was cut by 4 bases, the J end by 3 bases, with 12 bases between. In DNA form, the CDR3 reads TGTGCCAGCAGCCTCGACGGGAAAGACACTGAAGCTTTCTTT. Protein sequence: CASSLDGKDTEAFF.

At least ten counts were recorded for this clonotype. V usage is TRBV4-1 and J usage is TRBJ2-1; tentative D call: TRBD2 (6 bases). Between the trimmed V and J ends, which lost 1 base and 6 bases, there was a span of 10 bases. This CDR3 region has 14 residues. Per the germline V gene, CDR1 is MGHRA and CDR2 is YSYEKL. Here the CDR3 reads CASSQAGVINEQFF. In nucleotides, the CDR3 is TGCGCCAGCAGCCAAGCGGGAGTCATCAATGAGCAGTTCTTC.

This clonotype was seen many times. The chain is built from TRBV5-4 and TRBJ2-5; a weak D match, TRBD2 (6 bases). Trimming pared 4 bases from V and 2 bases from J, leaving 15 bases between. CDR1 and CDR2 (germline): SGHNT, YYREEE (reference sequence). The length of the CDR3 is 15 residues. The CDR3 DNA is TGTGCCAGCAGCCGAGGTCCTAGCGCACAAGAGACCCAGTACTTC. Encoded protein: CASSRGPSAQETQYF.

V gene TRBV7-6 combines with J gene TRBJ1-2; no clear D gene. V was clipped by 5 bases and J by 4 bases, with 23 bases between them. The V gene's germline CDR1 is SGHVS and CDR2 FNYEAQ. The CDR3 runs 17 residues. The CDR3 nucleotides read TGTGCCAGCAGCAGAGGATGTGAATCTCGAGAGACCTATGGCTACACCTTC. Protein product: CASSRGCESRETYGYTF.

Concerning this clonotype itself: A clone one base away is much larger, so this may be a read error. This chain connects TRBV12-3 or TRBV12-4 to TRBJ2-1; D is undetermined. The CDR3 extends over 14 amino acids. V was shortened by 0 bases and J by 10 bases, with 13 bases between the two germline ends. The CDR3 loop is CASSLAARAKEQFF. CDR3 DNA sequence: TGTGCCAGCAGTTTAGCTGCCCGGGCCAAGGAGCAGTTCTTC.

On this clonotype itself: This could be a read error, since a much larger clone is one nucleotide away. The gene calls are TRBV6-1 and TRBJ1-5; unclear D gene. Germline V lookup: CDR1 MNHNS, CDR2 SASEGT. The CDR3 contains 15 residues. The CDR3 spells CVSSESMNSNQPQHF. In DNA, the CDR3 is TGTGTCAGCAGTGAATCCATGAATAGCAATCAGCCCCAGCATTTT.

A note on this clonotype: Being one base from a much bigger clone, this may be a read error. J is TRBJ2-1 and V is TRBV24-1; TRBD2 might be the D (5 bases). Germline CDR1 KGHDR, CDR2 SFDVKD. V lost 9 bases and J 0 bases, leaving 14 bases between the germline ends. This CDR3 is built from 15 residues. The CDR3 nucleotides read TGTGCCACCTCGGAGGACTCTGGCTCCTACAATGAGCAGTTCTTC. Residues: CATSEDSGSYNEQFF.

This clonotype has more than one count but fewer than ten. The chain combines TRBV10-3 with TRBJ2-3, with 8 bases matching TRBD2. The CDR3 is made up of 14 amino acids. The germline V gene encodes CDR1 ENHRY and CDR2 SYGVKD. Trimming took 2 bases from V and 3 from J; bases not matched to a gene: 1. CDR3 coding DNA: TGTGCCATCAGTGAGCCGGGAGGGACAGATACGCAGTATTTT. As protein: CAISEPGGTDTQYF.

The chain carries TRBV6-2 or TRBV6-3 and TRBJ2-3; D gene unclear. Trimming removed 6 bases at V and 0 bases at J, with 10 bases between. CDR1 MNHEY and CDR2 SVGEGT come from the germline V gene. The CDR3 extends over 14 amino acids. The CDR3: CASSWRPSTDTQYF. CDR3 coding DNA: TGTGCCAGCAGCTGGCGCCCGAGCACAGATACGCAGTATTTT.

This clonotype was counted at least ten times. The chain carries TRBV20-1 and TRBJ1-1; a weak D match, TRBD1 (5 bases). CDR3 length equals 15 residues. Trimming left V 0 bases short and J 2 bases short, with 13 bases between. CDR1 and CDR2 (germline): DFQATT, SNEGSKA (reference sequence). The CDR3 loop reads CSARDERGLNTEAFF. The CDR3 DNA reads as TGCAGTGCTAGAGATGAGAGGGGACTTAACACTGAAGCTTTCTTT.

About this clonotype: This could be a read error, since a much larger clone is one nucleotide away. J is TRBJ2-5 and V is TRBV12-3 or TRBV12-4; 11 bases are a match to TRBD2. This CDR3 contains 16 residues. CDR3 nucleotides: TGTACCAGCAGTCCCAGACTAGCGGGGACCCAAGAGACCCAGTACTTC. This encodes CTSSPRLAGTQETQYF.

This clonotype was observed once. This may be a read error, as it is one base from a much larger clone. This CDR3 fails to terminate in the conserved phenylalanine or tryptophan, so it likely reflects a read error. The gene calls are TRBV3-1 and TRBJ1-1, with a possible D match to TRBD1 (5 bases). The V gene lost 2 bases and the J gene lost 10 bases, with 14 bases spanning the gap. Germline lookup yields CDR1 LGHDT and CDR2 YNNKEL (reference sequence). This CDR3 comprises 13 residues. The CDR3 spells CASSQPGTRRAFS. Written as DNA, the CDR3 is TGTGCCAGCAGCCAACCCGGGACCCGGCGAGCTTTCTCT.

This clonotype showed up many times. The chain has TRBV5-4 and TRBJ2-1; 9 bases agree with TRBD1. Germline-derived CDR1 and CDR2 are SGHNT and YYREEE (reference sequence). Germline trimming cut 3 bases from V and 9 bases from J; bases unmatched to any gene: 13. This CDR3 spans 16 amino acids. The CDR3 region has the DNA TGTGCCAGCAGCTCGGGACAGGGTGCGGGTATTCGTGAGCAGTTCTTC. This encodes CASSSGQGAGIREQFF.